A few counts support the clone carrying this TCR beta chain. The antigen remains unidentified. This entry belongs to a study of T cell repertoires in cytomegalovirus infection. Study-wide context: The public TCR beta signatures pointed to both CMV infection and matching HLA type.

The CDR3 sequence is 18 residues long. Trimming took 4 bases from V and 3 from J, leaving 22 bases between them. CDR1 SEHNR and CDR2 FQNEAQ come from the germline V gene (reference sequence). TCRdb passed the reads through MiXCR, listing each CDR3 protein once. The top ten clones hold roughly 13% of a sample with hundreds of thousands of distinct CDR3 sequences, around 31% of them seen once. Points from the study as a whole: Identification of carriers of CMV plus the relevant HLA was performed using cumulative public TCR beta family frequency. HLA-C-restricted, CMV-specific TCR beta clonotypes were dominant ex vivo.

The clonotype comes from a human donor in good health (CMV status not recorded). Some clones in this sample may be carry-over from other donors' samples. The rearrangement uses TRBV7-9 and TRBJ1-5, with a possible D match to TRBD1 (5 bases). This specimen was cultured CD8+ T cells from PBMCs, taken from culture after CMV antigen stimulation. DNA for the CDR3: TGTGCCAGCAGCTCAATAACAGGAGGTTCTTACTCCAATCAGCCCCAGCATTTT. It is translated as CASSSITGGSYSNQPQHF.